The 14 T cell receptor beta chains listed next were all sequenced from one sample in a study of CD8 T cells in ankylosing spondylitis. General study results and limits: Blood of patients with ankylosing spondylitis appeared to be characterized by a TCR beta motif of eight highly homologous variants.

These TCRs are of unknown antigen specificity. MiXCR, run by TCRdb on the 5' RACE reads, gives a single entry per CDR3 protein. The table has roughly 670,000 distinct CDR3 sequences, roughly 19% seen once. Sample: blood, either unsorted or a sorted T cell fraction (not recorded which). The receptors come from a male donor with ankylosing spondylitis.

This clonotype has a handful of counts. The genes are TRBV20-1 and TRBJ2-1; D possibly corresponds to TRBD1 (6 bases). CDR3 length: 11 residues. Trimming removed 0 bases at V and 10 bases at J, with 7 bases between. In germline, CDR1 is DFQATT, CDR2 SNEGSKA (reference sequence). The CDR3 reads CSARDQGEQFF. In nucleotides, the CDR3 is TGCAGTGCTAGAGATCAGGGGGAGCAGTTCTTC.

This clonotype has more than one count but fewer than ten. The rearrangement uses TRBV9 and TRBJ2-5; TRBD2 aligns across 10 bases. The CDR3 consists of 15 residues. Germline V gene sequence: CDR1 SGDLS, CDR2 YYNGEE. The ends lost 4 bases at V and 5 bases at J; junction bases unmatched: 8. CDR3 bases: TGTGCCAGCAGCTCCGATGGAGCGGGAGGGGAGACCCAGTACTTC. Amino acid sequence: CASSSDGAGGETQYF.

The table lists this clonotype with a few counts. The chain couples TRBV4-2 to TRBJ2-5, with TRBD2 identical over 11 bases. CDR3 size: 17 residues. Germline V gene data show CDR1 as LGHNA and CDR2 as YNFKEQ. The V segment lost 1 base and the J segment 2 bases; nucleotides outside the gene matches: 6. DNA of the CDR3: TGTGCCAGCAGCCAAGGAGCGGGGACTAGCGGACAAGAGACCCAGTACTTC. Its translation is CASSQGAGTSGQETQYF.

The CDR3 reads CASSTGLAQMNEQFF. CDR3 coding DNA: TGTGCCAGTAGTACTGGACTAGCGCAAATGAATGAGCAGTTCTTC. This chain connects TRBV19 to TRBJ2-1; 9 positions agree with TRBD2. The germline V gene has CDR1 LNHDA and CDR2 SQIVND (reference sequence). The CDR3 covers 15 residues. V shed 4 bases, J shed 7 bases, and the junction held 8 bases outside the gene matches.

The chain combines TRBV20-1 with TRBJ2-1; possibly TRBD2 for D (5 bases). The CDR3 contains 15 residues. Looked up from germline, CDR1 is DFQATT and CDR2 is SNEGSKA (reference sequence). Trimming stripped 3 bases from V and 4 bases from J, with 16 bases between. CDR3 sequence: CSASGRWETYNEQFF. The DNA for the CDR3 is TGCAGTGCTAGCGGAAGGTGGGAGACTTACAATGAGCAGTTCTTC.

This clonotype occurred a few times. The chain recombines TRBV27 with TRBJ2-7, with D perhaps TRBD2 (6 bases). Germline V gives CDR1 MNHEY, CDR2 SMNVEV (reference sequence). This CDR3 has 14 residues. With 8 bases removed from V and 5 bases from J, the gap between germline ends came to 19 bases. This chain's CDR3 is CASGRTPGDHEQYF. In nucleotides, the CDR3 is TGTGCCAGCGGGCGGACACCGGGAGACCACGAGCAGTACTTC.

A remark on this clonotype: It is likely a read error, because the conserved phenylalanine at the end of the CDR3 is missing. V gene TRBV7-8 combines with J gene TRBJ2-4; D not resolved. The germline V and J ends were trimmed by 4 bases and 1 base, with 14 bases remaining between them. Germline CDR1 and CDR2: SGHVS and FQNEAQ. The CDR3 has 16 amino acids. The chain's CDR3 is CASSSLSPRAKNIQYS. The CDR3 DNA reads as TGTGCCAGCAGCTCCCTGAGCCCCCGGGCCAAAAACATTCAGTACTCC.

The chain carries TRBV27 and TRBJ2-5; 8 nucleotides match TRBD2. Germline-derived CDR1 and CDR2 are MNHEY and SMNVEV (reference sequence). The CDR3 is 17 residues long. V lost 5 bases to trimming and J lost 0 bases; unmatched junction nucleotides: 11. The DNA for the CDR3 is TGTGCCAGCAGTCCCCAAGGACGGGGGGGGTACCAAGAGACCCAGTACTTC. Its protein is CASSPQGRGGYQETQYF.

The rearrangement links TRBV6-2 or TRBV6-3 to TRBJ2-3; D gene uncertain. From germline, CDR1 is MNHEY and CDR2 SVGEGT. The V gene lost 7 bases and the J gene lost 4 bases, with 15 bases spanning the gap. The CDR3 extends over 14 amino acids. The DNA of the CDR3 is TGTGCCAGCAATCAAGCCCCGACGGCAGATACGCAGTATTTT. Its translation: CASNQAPTADTQYF.

In this sample, this clonotype turned up a few times. This chain links TRBV7-2 with TRBJ1-3; D is unclear. CDR1 and CDR2 from the germline V gene are SGHTA and FQGNSA. The CDR3 length is 17 residues. Trimming shortened V by 2 bases and J by 2 bases, and 16 bases separated the two germline ends. DNA for the CDR3: TGTGCCAGCAGCTTATCACCAACCCCGGACCCTGGAAACACCATATATTTT. Its protein is CASSLSPTPDPGNTIYF.

The chain recombines TRBV29-1 with TRBJ2-3, with 10 bases fitting TRBD1. This CDR3 is 16 amino acids long. CDR1 SQVTM and CDR2 ANQGSEA come from the germline V gene. Trimming removed 0 bases from V and 6 bases from J; junction bases left unmatched: 9. The CDR3, as DNA: TGCAGCGTTGAAGAGGGGACAGGGGCTCTGCCCGATACGCAGTATTTT. Protein product: CSVEEGTGALPDTQYF.

The genes are TRBV15 and TRBJ2-1; a possible D gene is TRBD2 (6 bases). Trimming took off 3 bases at V and 6 bases at J, with 18 bases between the two ends. This CDR3 spans 16 amino acids. The germline V gene has CDR1 LNHNV and CDR2 YYDKDF (reference sequence). The CDR3 bases are TGTGCCACCAGCAGGGAGGCGGCGGGAAGCTCCAATGAGCAGTTCTTC. It specifies CATSREAAGSSNEQFF. Filled out from reference TRBV15 and TRBJ2-1, the complete variable domain reads DAMVIQNPRYQVTQFGKPVTLSCSQTLNHNVMYWYQQKSSQAPKLLFHYYDKDFNNEADTPDNFQSRRPNTSFCFLDIRSPGLGDTAMYLCATSREAAGSSNEQFFGPGTRLTVL.

The rearrangement uses TRBV6-1 and TRBJ2-1; no clear D gene. CDR3 length equals 13 residues. Trimming pared 6 bases from V and 8 bases from J, leaving 14 bases between. Germline V gene sequence: CDR1 MNHNS, CDR2 SASEGT. The CDR3 region has the DNA TGTGCCAGCAGCCACCACATGTCCGATGAGCAGTTCTTC. Residues: CASSHHMSDEQFF.

There are many counts of this clonotype. The V gene is TRBV12-3 or TRBV12-4, the J gene TRBJ1-3; 7 bases align to TRBD1. The V segment lost 4 bases and the J segment 4 bases; nucleotides outside the gene matches: 4. This CDR3 has 14 residues. The CDR3 protein is CASSSTGVGNTIYF. The CDR3 DNA reads TGTGCCAGCAGTTCCACAGGGGTGGGAAACACCATATATTTT.